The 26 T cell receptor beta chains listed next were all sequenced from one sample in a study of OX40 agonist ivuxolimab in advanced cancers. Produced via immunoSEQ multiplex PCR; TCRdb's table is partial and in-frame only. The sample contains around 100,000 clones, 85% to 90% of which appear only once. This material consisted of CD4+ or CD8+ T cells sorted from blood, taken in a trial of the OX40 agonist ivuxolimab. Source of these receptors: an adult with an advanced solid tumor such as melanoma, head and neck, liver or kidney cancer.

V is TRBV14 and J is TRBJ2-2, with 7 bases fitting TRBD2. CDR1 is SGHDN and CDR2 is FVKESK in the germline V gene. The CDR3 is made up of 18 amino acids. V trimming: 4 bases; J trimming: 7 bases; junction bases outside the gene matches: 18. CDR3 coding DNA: TGTGCCAGCAGCCGACTTGGGGAGCGGGACTGGCCCGGCGGGGAGCTGTTTTTT. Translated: CASSRLGERDWPGGELFF.

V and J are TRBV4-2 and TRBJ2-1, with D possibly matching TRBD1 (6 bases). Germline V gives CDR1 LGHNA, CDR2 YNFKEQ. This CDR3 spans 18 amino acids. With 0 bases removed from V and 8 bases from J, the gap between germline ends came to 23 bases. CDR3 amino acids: CASSQDALVGGAAYEQFF. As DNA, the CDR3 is TGTGCCAGCAGCCAAGATGCCCTGGTTGGGGGCGCGGCCTATGAGCAGTTCTTC.

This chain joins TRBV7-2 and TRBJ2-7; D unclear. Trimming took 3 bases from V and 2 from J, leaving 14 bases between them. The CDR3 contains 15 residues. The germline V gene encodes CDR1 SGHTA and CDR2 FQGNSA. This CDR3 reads CASSFNDLSTYEQYF. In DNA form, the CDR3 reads TGTGCCAGCAGCTTTAACGACTTATCGACCTACGAGCAGTACTTC.

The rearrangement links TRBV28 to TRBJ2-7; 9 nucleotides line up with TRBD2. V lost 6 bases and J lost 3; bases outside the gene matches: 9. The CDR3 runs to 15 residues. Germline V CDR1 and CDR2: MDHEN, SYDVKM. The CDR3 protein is CASSTEAGGRYEQYF. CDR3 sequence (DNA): TGTGCCAGCAGCACTGAAGCGGGAGGTCGCTACGAGCAGTACTTC.

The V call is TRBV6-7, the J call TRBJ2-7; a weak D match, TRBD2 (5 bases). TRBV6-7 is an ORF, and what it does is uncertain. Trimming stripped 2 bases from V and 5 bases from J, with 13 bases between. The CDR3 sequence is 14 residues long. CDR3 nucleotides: TGTGCCAGCAGTTACCCAGGCCTAGCTGACGAGCAGTACTTC. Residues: CASSYPGLADEQYF.

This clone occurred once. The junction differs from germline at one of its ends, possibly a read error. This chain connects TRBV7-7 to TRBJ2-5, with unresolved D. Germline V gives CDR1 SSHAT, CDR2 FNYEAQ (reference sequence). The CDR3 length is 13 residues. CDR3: CASSLAERETQYF. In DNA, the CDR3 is TGTGCTAGCAGCTTAGCAGAACGAGAGACCCAGTACTTC.

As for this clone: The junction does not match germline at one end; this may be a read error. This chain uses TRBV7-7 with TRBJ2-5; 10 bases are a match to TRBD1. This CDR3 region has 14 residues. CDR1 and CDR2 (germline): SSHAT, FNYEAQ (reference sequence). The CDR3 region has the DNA TGTGCTAGCAGCTTAGGACAGGGGGACGAGACCCAGTACTTC. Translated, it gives CASSLGQGDETQYF.

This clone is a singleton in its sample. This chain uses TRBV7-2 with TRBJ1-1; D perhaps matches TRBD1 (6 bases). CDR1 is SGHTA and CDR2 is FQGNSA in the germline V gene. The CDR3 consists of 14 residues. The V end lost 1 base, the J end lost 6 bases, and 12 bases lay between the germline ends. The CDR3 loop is CASSLDREVAEAFF. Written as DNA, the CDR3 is TGTGCCAGCAGCTTAGACAGGGAGGTCGCTGAAGCTTTCTTT.

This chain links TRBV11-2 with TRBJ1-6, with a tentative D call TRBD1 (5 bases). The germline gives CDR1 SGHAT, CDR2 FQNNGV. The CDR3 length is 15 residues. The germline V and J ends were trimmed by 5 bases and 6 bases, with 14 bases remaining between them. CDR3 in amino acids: CASSAGAGSNSPLHF. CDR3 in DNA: TGTGCCAGCAGCGCTGGGGCGGGGTCTAATTCACCCCTCCACTTT.

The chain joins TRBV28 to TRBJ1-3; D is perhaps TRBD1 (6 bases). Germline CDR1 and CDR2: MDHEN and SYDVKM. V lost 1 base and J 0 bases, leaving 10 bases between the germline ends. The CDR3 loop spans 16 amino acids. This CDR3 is CASSLLAGDSGNTIYF. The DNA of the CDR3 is TGTGCCAGCAGTTTATTAGCAGGGGACTCTGGAAACACCATATATTTT. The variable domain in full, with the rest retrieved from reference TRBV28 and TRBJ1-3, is DVKVTQSSRYLVKRTGEKVFLECVQDMDHENMFWYRQDPGLGLRLIYFSYDVKMKEKGDIPEGYSVSREKKERFSLILESASTNQTSMYLCASSLLAGDSGNTIYFGEGSWLTVV.

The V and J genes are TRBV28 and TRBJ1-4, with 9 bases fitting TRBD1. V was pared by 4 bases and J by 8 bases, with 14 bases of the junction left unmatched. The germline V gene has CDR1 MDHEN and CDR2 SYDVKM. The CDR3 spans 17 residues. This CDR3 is CASSYSGTGRIGEKLFF. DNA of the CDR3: TGTGCCAGCAGTTACTCCGGGACAGGGCGAATCGGGGAAAAACTGTTTTTT.

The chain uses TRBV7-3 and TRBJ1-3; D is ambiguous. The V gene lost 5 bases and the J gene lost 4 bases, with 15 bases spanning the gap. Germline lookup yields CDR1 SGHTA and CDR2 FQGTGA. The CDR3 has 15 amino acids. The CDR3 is CASSPRAATGNTIYF. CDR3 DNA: TGTGCCAGCAGCCCAAGGGCTGCGACCGGAAACACCATATATTTT.

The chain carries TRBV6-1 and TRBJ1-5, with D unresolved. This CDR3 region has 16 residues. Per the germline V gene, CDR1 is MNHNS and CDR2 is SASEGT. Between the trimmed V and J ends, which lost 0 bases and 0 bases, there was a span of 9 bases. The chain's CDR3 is CASSEAGRFSNQPQHF. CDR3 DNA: TGTGCCAGCAGTGAAGCGGGGAGGTTTAGCAATCAGCCCCAGCATTTT.

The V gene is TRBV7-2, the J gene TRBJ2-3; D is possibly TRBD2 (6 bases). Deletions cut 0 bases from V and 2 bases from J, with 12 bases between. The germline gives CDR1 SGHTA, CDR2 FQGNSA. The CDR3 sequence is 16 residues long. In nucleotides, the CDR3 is TGTGCCAGCAGCTTAGCGAGTCCGGGACTCACAGATACGCAGTATTTT. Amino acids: CASSLASPGLTDTQYF.

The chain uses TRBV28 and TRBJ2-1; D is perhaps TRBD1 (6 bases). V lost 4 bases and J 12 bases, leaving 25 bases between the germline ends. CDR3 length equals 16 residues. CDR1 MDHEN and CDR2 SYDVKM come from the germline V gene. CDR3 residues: CASSSLSGVMSRGQFF. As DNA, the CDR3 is TGTGCCAGCAGTTCACTCTCAGGGGTGATGAGTAGGGGGCAGTTCTTC.

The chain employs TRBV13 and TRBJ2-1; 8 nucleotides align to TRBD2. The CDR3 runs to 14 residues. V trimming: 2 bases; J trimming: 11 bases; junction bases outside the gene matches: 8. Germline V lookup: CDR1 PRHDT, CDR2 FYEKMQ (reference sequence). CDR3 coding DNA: TGTGCCAGCAGCTTACTATTGCGGGAGGTTAAGCAGTTCTTC. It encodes CASSLLLREVKQFF.

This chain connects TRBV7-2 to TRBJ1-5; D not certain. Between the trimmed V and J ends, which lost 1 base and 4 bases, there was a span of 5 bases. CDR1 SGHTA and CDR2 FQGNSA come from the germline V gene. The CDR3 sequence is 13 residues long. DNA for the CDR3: TGTGCCAGCAGCTTAGAGCCAAATCAGCCCCAGCATTTT. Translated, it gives CASSLEPNQPQHF.

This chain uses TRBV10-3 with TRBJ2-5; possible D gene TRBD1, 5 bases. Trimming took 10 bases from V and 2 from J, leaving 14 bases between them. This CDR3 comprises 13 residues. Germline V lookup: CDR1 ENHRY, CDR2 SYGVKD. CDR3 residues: CATTTGTQETQYF. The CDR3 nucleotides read TGTGCCACGACCACAGGAACGCAAGAGACCCAGTACTTC.

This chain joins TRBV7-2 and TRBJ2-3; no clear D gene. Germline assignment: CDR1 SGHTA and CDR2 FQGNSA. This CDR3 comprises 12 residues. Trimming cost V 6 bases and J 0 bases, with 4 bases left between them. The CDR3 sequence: CASRASTDTQYF. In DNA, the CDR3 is TGTGCCAGCAGGGCCAGCACAGATACGCAGTATTTT.

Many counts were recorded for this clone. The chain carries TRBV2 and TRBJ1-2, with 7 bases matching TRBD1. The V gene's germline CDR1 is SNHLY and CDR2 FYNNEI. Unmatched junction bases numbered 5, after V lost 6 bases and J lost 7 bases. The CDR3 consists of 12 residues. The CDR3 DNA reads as TGTGCCAGCAGACAACAGGGGACTGGCTACACCTTC. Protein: CASRQQGTGYTF.

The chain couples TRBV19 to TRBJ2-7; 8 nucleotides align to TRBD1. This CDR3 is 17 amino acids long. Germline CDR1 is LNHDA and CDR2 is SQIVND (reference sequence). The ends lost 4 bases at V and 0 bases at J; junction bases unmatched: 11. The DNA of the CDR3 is TGTGCCAGTAGTAGCCGCGGCACAGGGGGTACCTCCTACGAGCAGTACTTC. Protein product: CASSSRGTGGTSYEQYF.

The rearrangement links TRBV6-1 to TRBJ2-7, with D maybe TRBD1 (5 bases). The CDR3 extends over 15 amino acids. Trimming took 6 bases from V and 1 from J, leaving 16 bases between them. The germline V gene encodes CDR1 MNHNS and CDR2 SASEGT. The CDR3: CASRPTGAWSYEQYF. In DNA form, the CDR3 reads TGTGCCAGCAGACCTACAGGTGCTTGGTCCTACGAGCAGTACTTC.

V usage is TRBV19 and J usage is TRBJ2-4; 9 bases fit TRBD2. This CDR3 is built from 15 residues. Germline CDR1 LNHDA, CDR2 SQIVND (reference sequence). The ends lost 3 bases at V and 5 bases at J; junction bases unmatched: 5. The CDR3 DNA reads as TGTGCCAGTAGTATCTCGGCTAGCGGGGAAAACATTCAGTACTTC. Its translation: CASSISASGENIQYF.

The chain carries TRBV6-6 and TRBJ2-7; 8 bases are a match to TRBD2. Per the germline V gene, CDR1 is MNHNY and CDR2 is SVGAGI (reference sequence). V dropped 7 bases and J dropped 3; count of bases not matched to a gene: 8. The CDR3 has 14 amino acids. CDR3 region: CASTSGRGDYEQYF. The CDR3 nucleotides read TGTGCCAGCACTAGCGGGCGGGGCGACTACGAGCAGTACTTC.

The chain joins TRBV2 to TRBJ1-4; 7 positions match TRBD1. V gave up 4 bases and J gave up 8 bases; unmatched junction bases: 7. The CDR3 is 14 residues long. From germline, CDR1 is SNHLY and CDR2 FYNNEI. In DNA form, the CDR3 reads TGTGCCAGCAGTGGAAGGGGGCGGACGGAAAAACTGTTTTTT. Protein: CASSGRGRTEKLFF.

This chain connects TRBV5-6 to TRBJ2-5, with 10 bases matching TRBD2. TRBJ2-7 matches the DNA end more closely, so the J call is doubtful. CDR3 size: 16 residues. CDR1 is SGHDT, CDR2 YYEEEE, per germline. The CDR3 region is CASSSTLAGVVYEQYF. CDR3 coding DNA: TGTGCCAGCAGCTCCACTCTAGCGGGAGTAGTCTACGAGCAGTACTTC.